This T cell receptor beta chain was retrieved from a study of beta chain features in type 1 diabetes. Study background: Patient and healthy donor groups were alike in age, gender and cell yields.

Whole-study findings and limits: Shortening that was moderate but significant affected the TCRB CDR3s of Type 1 diabetes patients in all four CD4+ subsets. The study found that naive, central memory and Treg TCRB repertoires appeared more similar in patients than in healthy donors. A possible short-template PCR bias applies equally to patients and controls.

A note on this clone: Its specificity is not known.

Germline V gives CDR1 MNHEY, CDR2 SMNVEV (reference sequence). Trimming stripped 5 bases from V and 2 bases from J, with 18 bases between. There are 16 residues in the CDR3. TCRB transcripts that were expressed got sequenced, as all of the isolated RNA had been reverse transcribed. TCRdb's copy holds only in-frame clones and misses some; the assay was immunoSEQ multiplex PCR. Of 160,000 or so clones in the sample, roughly 9% were seen once. The TCR comes from a woman younger than 45 with type 1 diabetes. The chain combines TRBV27 with TRBJ1-2, with a weak D call TRBD1 (6 bases). The sequencing input was central memory CD4+ T cells from blood. CDR3: CASSPPISTGNYGYTF. The CDR3 DNA is TGTGCCAGCAGTCCCCCTATTTCGACAGGCAACTATGGCTACACCTTC.